The source of this T cell receptor (beta chain) is a study of blood T cells in healthy people across ages. The study recruited healthy Caucasian donors from Russia who were aged roughly 6 to 90. Each sample yielded at least 5 micrograms of PBMC total RNA. For the second PCR, which ran for 7 to 11 cycles, a sample-barcoded 5' primer and a J-beta primer mix were used. Each cDNA molecule received a tag from a template-switch adaptor that had 12 random nucleotides. TCRdb independently ran MiXCR on the 5' RACE reads; one entry per CDR3 protein. The profile shows 1.5 million to 2 million distinct CDR3 sequences, about 39% of them singletons. Study-wide results and caveats: PBMCs left unsorted prevented a conclusive naive versus antigen-experienced comparison.

Only a few counts were recorded for this clonotype. What it binds is unknown. This clonotype originated in a human donor in good health. Sample: blood.

The CDR3 DNA reads TGTGCCATCAGTGAGCAGTGGGACTCGGAGAATGAGCAGTTCTTC. It specifies CAISEQWDSENEQFF. V and J are TRBV10-3 and TRBJ2-1, with D perhaps TRBD2 (6 bases). This CDR3 comprises 15 residues. Between the trimmed V and J ends, which lost 2 bases and 7 bases, there was a span of 15 bases. CDR1 is ENHRY and CDR2 is SYGVKD in the germline V gene.